The clone carrying this TCR beta chain has a handful of counts. How the authors handled the data: Researchers report that nucleated cell counts were estimated from reference gene primer amplification. Libraries were prepared by immunoSEQ multiplex PCR; TCRdb keeps only in-frame clonotypes and omits some of them. The D gene and trimming were derived from the DNA, and the V and J assignments and clone size from that table. In the table there are approximately 260,000 clones, 84% of which are singletons. The sample belongs to a study of blood T cell repertoires in COVID-19. Study-level background: Sites in the United States, Italy and Spain provided acute and convalescent COVID-19 samples. The cDNA or gDNA used as material had been derived from T cells, B-cell-depleted T cells, or PBMCs.

Per germline, CDR1 MGHRA and CDR2 YSYEKL. Trimming took 0 bases from V and 0 from J, leaving 11 bases between them. The CDR3 runs 16 residues. The chain employs TRBV4-1 and TRBJ1-1; no definite D call. Sequencing input: peripheral blood. The source is a human donor in a cohort sampled during active COVID-19. The CDR3: CASSQDFRRLNTEAFF. The CDR3 DNA reads TGCGCCAGCAGCCAAGACTTCCGGCGGCTGAACACTGAAGCTTTCTTT.